This T cell receptor (beta chain) comes out of a study of blood T cell repertoires in COVID-19. Study at large: T cells, B-cell-depleted T cells, or PBMCs supplied cDNA or gDNA.

The CDR3 runs 16 residues. With 4 bases clipped from V and 4 bases from J, the junction kept 8 bases outside the gene matches. Germline V gene data show CDR1 as SEHNR and CDR2 as FQNEAQ (reference sequence). The study assigned cohorts using participant-reported clinical history. Repertoires were generated with immunoSEQ multiplex PCR, while TCRdb's copy carries only in-frame clones and drops some. Of approximately 270,000 clones in the sample, around 90% were seen once. This clone appeared a single time. Sequencing was done on a sample of PBMCs or T cells enriched from blood (not recorded which). This chain joins TRBV7-9 and TRBJ2-1, with 9 bases that match TRBD2. This sequence was found in a woman under 40 with acute COVID-19. DNA of the CDR3: TGTGCCAGCAGCTCCCGGGAAGCGGGAGGTTACAATGAGCAGTTCTTC. It is translated as CASSSREAGGYNEQFF.